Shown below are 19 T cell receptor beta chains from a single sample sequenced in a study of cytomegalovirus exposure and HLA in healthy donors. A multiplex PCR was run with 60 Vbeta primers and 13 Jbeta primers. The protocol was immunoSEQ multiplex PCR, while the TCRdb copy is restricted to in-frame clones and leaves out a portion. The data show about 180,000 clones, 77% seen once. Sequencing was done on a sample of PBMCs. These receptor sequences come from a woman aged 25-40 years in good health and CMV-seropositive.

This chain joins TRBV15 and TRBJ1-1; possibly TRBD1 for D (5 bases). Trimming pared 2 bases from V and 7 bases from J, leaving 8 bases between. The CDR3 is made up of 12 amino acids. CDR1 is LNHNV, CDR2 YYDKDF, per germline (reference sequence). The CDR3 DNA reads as TGTGCCACCAGCAGACTCACAGGTGAAGCTTTCTTT. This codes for CATSRLTGEAFF.

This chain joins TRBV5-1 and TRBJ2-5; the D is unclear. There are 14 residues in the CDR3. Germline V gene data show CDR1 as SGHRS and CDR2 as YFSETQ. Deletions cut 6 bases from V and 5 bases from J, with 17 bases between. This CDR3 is CASTATAALETQYF. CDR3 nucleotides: TGCGCCAGCACAGCCACAGCAGCCTTGGAGACCCAGTACTTC.

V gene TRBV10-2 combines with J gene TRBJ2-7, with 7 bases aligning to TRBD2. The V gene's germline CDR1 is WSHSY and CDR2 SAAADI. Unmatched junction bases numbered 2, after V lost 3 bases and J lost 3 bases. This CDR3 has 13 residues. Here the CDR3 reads CASSDKRDYEQYF. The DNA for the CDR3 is TGCGCCAGCAGTGACAAGCGGGACTACGAGCAGTACTTC.

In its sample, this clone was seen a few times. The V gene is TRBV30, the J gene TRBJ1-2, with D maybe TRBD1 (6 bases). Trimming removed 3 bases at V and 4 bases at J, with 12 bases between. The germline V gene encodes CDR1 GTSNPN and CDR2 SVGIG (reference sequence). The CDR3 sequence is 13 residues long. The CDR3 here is CAWSQDSAYGYTF. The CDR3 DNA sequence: TGTGCCTGGAGCCAGGACAGCGCCTATGGCTACACCTTC.

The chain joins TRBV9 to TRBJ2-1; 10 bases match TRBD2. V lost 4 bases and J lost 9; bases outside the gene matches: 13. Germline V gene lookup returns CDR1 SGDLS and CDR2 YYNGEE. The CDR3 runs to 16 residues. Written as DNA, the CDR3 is TGTGCCAGCAGCCCCGGACTAGCGGTCACCCCCGGTGAGCAGTTCTTC. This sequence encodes CASSPGLAVTPGEQFF.

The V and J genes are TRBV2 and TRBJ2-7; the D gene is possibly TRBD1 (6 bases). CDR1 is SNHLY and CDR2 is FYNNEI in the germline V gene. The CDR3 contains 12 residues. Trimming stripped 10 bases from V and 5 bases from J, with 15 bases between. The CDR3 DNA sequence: TGTGCCACCAATCAGGGGTCCGACGAGCAGTACTTC. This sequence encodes CATNQGSDEQYF.

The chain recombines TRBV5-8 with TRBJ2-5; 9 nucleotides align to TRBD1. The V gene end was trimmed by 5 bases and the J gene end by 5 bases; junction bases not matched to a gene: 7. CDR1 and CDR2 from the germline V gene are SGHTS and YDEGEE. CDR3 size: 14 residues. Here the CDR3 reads CASSPTGGWETQYF. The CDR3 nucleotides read TGTGCCAGCAGTCCAACAGGGGGCTGGGAGACCCAGTACTTC.

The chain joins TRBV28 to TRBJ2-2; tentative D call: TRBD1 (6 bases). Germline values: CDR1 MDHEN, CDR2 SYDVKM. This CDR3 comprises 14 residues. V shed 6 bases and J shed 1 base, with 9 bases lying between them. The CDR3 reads CASRLGQNTGELFF. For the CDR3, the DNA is TGTGCCAGCAGACTGGGACAGAACACCGGGGAGCTGTTTTTT.

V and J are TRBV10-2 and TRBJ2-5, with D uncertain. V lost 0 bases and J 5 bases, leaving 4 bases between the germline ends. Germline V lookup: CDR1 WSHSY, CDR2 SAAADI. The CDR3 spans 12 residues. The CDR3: CASSESGETQYF. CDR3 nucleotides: TGCGCCAGCAGTGAGTCTGGCGAGACCCAGTACTTC.

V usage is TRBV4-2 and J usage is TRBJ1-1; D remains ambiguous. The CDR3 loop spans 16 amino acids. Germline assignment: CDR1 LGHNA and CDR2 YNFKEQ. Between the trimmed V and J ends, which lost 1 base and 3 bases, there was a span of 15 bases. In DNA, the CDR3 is TGTGCCAGCAGCCAAGGGTTTTGGGCTACGGACACTGAAGCTTTCTTT. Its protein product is CASSQGFWATDTEAFF.

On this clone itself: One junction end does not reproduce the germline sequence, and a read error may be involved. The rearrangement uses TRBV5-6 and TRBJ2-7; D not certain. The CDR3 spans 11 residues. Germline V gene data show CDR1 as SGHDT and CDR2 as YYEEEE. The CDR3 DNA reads TGTGCCAGCAGTTCGCAGTCGAGACTCCACTTC. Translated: CASSSQSRLHF.

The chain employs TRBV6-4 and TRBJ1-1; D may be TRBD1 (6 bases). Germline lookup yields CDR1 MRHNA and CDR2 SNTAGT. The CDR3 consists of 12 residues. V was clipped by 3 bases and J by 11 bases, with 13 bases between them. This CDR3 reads CASSESGEPAFF. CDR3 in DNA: TGTGCCAGCAGTGAGTCAGGGGAACCGGCTTTCTTT.

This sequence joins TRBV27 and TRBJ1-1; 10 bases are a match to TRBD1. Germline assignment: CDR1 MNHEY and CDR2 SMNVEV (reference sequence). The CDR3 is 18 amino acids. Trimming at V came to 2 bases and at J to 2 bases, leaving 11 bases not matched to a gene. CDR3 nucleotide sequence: TGTGCCAGCAGTTTAGTCGTGGGACAGGGGCCCGCAAACACTGAAGCTTTCTTT. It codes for CASSLVVGQGPANTEAFF.

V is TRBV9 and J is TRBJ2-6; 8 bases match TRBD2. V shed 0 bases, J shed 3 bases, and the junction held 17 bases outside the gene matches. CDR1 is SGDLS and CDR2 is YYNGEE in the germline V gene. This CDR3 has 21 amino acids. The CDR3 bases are TGTGCCAGCAGCGTAGGCCTTGTTGCGGGAGGTCTCGGGGGTGGGGCCAACGTCCTGACTTTC. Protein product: CASSVGLVAGGLGGGANVLTF.

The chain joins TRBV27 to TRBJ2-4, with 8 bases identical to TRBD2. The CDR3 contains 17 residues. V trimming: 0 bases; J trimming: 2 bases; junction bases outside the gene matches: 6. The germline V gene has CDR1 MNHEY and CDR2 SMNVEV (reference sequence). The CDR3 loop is CASSLSSVAGPKNIQYF. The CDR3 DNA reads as TGTGCCAGCAGTTTATCGTCGGTAGCGGGACCCAAAAACATTCAGTACTTC.

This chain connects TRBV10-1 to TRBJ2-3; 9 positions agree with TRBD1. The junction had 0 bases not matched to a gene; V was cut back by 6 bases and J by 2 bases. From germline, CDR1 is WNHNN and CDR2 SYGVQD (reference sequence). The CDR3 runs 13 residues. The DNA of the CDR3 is TGCGCCAGCAGACAGGGGGCCACAGATACGCAGTATTTT. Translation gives CASRQGATDTQYF.

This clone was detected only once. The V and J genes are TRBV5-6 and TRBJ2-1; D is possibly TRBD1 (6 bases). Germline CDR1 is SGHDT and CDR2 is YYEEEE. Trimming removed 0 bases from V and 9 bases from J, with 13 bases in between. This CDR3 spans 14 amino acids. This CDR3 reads CASSLGQAVGEQFF. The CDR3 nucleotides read TGTGCCAGCAGCTTGGGACAGGCGGTGGGTGAGCAGTTCTTC.

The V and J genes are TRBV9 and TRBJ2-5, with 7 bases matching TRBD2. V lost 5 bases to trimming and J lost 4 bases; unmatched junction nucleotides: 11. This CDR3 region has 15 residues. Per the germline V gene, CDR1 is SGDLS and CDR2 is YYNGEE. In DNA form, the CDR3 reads TGTGCCAGCAGTGGCCGGGGGGATACGAGAGAGACCCAGTACTTC. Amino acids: CASSGRGDTRETQYF. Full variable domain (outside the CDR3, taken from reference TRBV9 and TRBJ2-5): DSGVTQTPKHLITATGQRVTLRCSPRSGDLSVYWYQQSLDQGLQFLIQYYNGEERAKGNILERFSAQQFPDLHSELNLSSLELGDSALYFCASSGRGDTRETQYFGPGTRLLVL.

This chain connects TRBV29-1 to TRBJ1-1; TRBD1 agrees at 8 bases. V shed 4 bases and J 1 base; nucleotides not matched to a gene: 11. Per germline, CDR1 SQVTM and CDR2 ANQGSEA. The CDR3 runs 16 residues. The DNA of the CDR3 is TGCAGCGTTGCCATTGGGACAGGTATCGGGAACACTGAAGCTTTCTTT. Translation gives CSVAIGTGIGNTEAFF.